What follows is one T cell receptor (beta chain) and its context. Together with a sample-barcoded 5' primer, a J-beta primer mix was included in a second PCR lasting roughly 6 to 12 cycles. TCRdb used MiXCR to reprocess the 5' RACE reads, holding one entry per CDR3 protein. The sample lists some 1.6 million distinct CDR3 sequences, about 35% occurring once. The entry originates in a study of blood T cells in healthy people across ages. The CDR3 has 16 amino acids. The J segment lost 6 bases and the V segment lost 2 bases, leaving 8 bases of the junction unmatched. CDR1 and CDR2 (germline): LGHDT, YNNKEL (reference sequence).

Source material: blood. The rearrangement joins TRBV3-1 to TRBJ2-7; 12 bases align to TRBD1. The sequence came from a woman between 25 and 40 years old in good health. DNA of the CDR3: TGTGCCAGCAGCCAATCTCCGGGACAGGGGGCTAGCGAGCAGTACTTC. It yields the protein CASSQSPGQGASEQYF.